A selection of T cell receptor beta chains follows, all from one sample in a study of STAT5B mutations in CD4+ large granular lymphocyte leukemia. The table came from immunoSEQ multiplex PCR; TCRdb's copy has only in-frame clones and leaves some out. The table includes fewer than 35,000 clones, 60% to 80% detected once. The specimen sequenced was CD4+ T cells from blood buffy coats. The receptors derive from a human donor in good health. Each CDR3 is given without its conserved first and last residue.

v_call: TRBV5-1
cdr3_length: 13
j_call: TRBJ2-3
cdr3_aa: ASSLGPPSTDTQY

v_call: TRBV5-5
cdr3_length: 11
j_call: TRBJ2-1
cdr3_aa: ASSPPRGVEQF

v_call: TRBV30
cdr3_length: 11
j_call: TRBJ2-5
cdr3_aa: AWRLGGGETQY

v_call: TRBV11-2
cdr3_length: 11
j_call: TRBJ1-1
cdr3_aa: ASSSLGNTEAF

v_call: TRBV7-2
cdr3_length: 15
j_call: TRBJ2-2
cdr3_aa: ASSQTSGGASPGELF

v_call: TRBV19
cdr3_length: 11
j_call: TRBJ1-1
cdr3_aa: ASSIVGLTEAF

v_call: TRBV2
cdr3_length: 14
j_call: TRBJ1-3
cdr3_aa: ASSEGGAGSGNTIY

v_call: TRBV28
cdr3_length: 13
j_call: TRBJ2-7
cdr3_aa: ASSLWTGRLYEQY

v_call: TRBV7-2
cdr3_length: 11
j_call: TRBJ2-7
cdr3_aa: ASSLDASVTGY

v_call: TRBV9
cdr3_length: 12
j_call: TRBJ1-2
cdr3_aa: ASSEGGAGGGYT

v_call: TRBV27
cdr3_length: 13
j_call: TRBJ2-1
cdr3_aa: ASSFLTSGGSEQF

v_call: TRBV6-5
cdr3_length: 12
j_call: TRBJ1-6
cdr3_aa: ASNNLGGRSPLH

v_call: TRBV7-6
cdr3_length: 13
j_call: TRBJ2-2
cdr3_aa: ASSLARADTGELF

v_call: TRBV28
cdr3_length: 12
j_call: TRBJ2-7
cdr3_aa: ASSLGRGPREQY

v_call: TRBV9
cdr3_length: 13
j_call: TRBJ1-3
cdr3_aa: ASSADMTTGNTIY

v_call: TRBV5-5
cdr3_length: 11
j_call: TRBJ1-1
cdr3_aa: ASSLGQGAEAF

v_call: TRBV10-1
cdr3_length: 11
j_call: TRBJ1-1
cdr3_aa: ASSSVLNTEAF

v_call: TRBV11-2
cdr3_length: 13
j_call: TRBJ2-1
cdr3_aa: ASSPWDRGINEQF

v_call: TRBV2
cdr3_length: 11
j_call: TRBJ2-7
cdr3_aa: ATTALATYEQY

v_call: TRBV7-6
cdr3_length: 16
j_call: TRBJ2-1
cdr3_aa: ASSLGAAGTLIYNEQF

v_call: TRBV7-2
cdr3_length: 14
j_call: TRBJ2-3
cdr3_aa: ASSLVGRGGEDTQY

v_call: TRBV6-1
cdr3_length: 13
j_call: TRBJ2-7
cdr3_aa: ASSEVSGSLYEQY

v_call: TRBV7-2
cdr3_length: 14
j_call: TRBJ2-3
cdr3_aa: ASSVLAGGSTDTQY

v_call: TRBV18
cdr3_length: 14
j_call: TRBJ1-6
cdr3_aa: ASSPLTGATNSPLH

v_call: TRBV5-4
cdr3_length: 12
j_call: TRBJ2-5
cdr3_aa: ASSPGGNQETQY

v_call: TRBV11-2
cdr3_length: 15
j_call: TRBJ2-2
cdr3_aa: ASSLVSDASNTGELF

v_call: TRBV9
cdr3_length: 11
j_call: TRBJ2-5
cdr3_aa: ASSVVGQETQY

v_call: TRBV10-2
cdr3_length: 9
j_call: TRBJ2-3
cdr3_aa: ASTASDTQY

v_call: TRBV6-1
cdr3_length: 10
j_call: TRBJ1-2
cdr3_aa: ASSENSYGYT

v_call: TRBV5-1
cdr3_length: 14
j_call: TRBJ2-7
cdr3_aa: ASSLQGPHMSYEQY

v_call: TRBV7-2
cdr3_length: 10
j_call: TRBJ2-7
cdr3_aa: ASSSLPYEQY

v_call: TRBV19
cdr3_length: 12
j_call: TRBJ1-1
cdr3_aa: ASSRDSMNTEAF

v_call: TRBV11-2
cdr3_length: 11
j_call: TRBJ2-2
cdr3_aa: ASSLGAGGELF

v_call: TRBV18
cdr3_length: 15
j_call: TRBJ1-2
cdr3_aa: ASSPKAGTGGDYGYT

v_call: TRBV7-6
cdr3_length: 12
j_call: TRBJ1-5
cdr3_aa: ASSLGGANQPQH